A selection of T cell receptor beta chains follows, all from one sample in a study of control samples from healthy donors and cancer patients. The assay was immunoSEQ multiplex PCR, and TCRdb's table has in-frame clones only and misses some. Of around 58,000 clones in the sample, about 96% were seen once. Sequencing was done on a sample of blood. The origin of the receptors is a woman younger than 30 in good health. CDR3s include the opening cysteine and the closing phenylalanine or tryptophan. The D gene is left open where the match is weak. A row's size may be missing; if present it is once, few, many or a size class.

>TRBV5-1|TRBJ2-1|TRBD2|NA
TGCGCCAGCAGCTTGGATGGACTAGGCTACAATGAGCAGTTCTTC
CASSLDGLGYNEQFF
>TRBV6-5|TRBJ1-5|TRBD1|once
TGTGCCACCGGACAGGACAATCAGCCCCAGCATTTT
CATGQDNQPQHF
>TRBV2|TRBJ1-2|NA|NA
TGTGCCAGCAGTGCTCAGGATAACTATGGCTACACCTTC
CASSAQDNYGYTF
>TRBV29-1|TRBJ1-1|NA|NA
TGCAGCGTTGAAGATCCGGGGGAGAACACTGAAGCTTTCTTT
CSVEDPGENTEAFF
>TRBV6-2/TRBV6-3|TRBJ2-1|NA|once
TGTGCCAGCAGTTACTCGGGACTCAGAGTAGCCTCCTACAATGAGCAGTTCTTC
CASSYSGLRVASYNEQFF
>TRBV19|TRBJ2-1|TRBD2|NA
TGTGCCAGTAAGGCTAGCGGGGGTAACAGTGAGCAGTTCTTC
CASKASGGNSEQFF
>TRBV29-1|TRBJ1-2|NA|NA
TGCAGCGTCCCCTTGGTCCCTCGAACGGAGGCCTATGGCTACACCTTC
CSVPLVPRTEAYGYTF
>TRBV6-5|TRBJ1-1|NA|NA
TGTGCCAGCAGGAGGGGGGAATCCATGAACACTGAAGCTTTCTTT
CASRRGESMNTEAFF
>TRBV2|TRBJ2-1|NA|NA
TGTGCCAGCAGTGACTGGCGGGGAGGCGGCAATGAGCAGTTCTTC
CASSDWRGGGNEQFF
>TRBV6-5|TRBJ1-6|NA|NA
TGTGCCAGCAGCTCAAAGCTCCATAATTCACCCCTCCACTTT
CASSSKLHNSPLHF
>TRBV12-3/TRBV12-4|TRBJ1-1|NA|NA
TGTGCCAGCAGTTTAGGGGGGCTCCGAGCTTTCTTT
CASSLGGLRAFF
>TRBV29-1|TRBJ1-5|NA|few
TGCAGCGTTGAAGAATCCGGGGGCAATCAGCCCCAGCATTTT
CSVEESGGNQPQHF
>TRBV10-1|TRBJ2-2|TRBD1|NA
TGCGCCAGCAGTACCGGGACAGAAAGAACCGGGGAGCTGTTTTTT
CASSTGTERTGELFF
>TRBV9|TRBJ2-7|TRBD1|once
TGTGCCAGCGGGACAGGGGACGAGCAGTACTTC
CASGTGDEQYF